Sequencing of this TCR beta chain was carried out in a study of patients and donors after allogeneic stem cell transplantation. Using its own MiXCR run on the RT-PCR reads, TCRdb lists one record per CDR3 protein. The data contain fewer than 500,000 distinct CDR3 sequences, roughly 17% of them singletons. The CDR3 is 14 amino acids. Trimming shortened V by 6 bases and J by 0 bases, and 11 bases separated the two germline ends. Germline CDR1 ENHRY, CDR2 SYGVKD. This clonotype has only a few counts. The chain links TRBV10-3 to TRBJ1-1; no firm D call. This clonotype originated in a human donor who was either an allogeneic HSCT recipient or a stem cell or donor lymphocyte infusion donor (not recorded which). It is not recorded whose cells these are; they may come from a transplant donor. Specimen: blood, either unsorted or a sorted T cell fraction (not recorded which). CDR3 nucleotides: TGTGCCATCAGCAGGTACGGGATGAACACTGAAGCTTTCTTT. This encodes CAISRYGMNTEAFF.